The 18 T cell receptor beta chains presented below share a single source sample, sequenced in a study of OX40 agonist ivuxolimab in advanced cancers. The repertoire was sequenced with immunoSEQ multiplex PCR; TCRdb's copy has only in-frame clones and lacks some. The sample has about 68,000 clones, roughly four fifths seen once; the top ten hold 1.4% to 1.5%. The source was CD4+ or CD8+ T cells sorted from blood, collected in a trial of the OX40 agonist ivuxolimab. The receptors stem from an adult with an advanced solid tumor such as melanoma, head and neck, liver or kidney cancer.

Only a few counts were recorded for this clone. The V call is TRBV29-1, the J call TRBJ1-1; D gene ambiguous. The CDR3 is made up of 13 amino acids. The V gene lost 4 bases and the J gene lost 7 bases, with 16 bases spanning the gap. Germline V gene data show CDR1 as SQVTM and CDR2 as ANQGSEA. The CDR3 here is CSVGNVLEGEAFF. The CDR3 DNA is TGCAGCGTTGGGAACGTATTAGAGGGTGAAGCTTTCTTT.

The genes are TRBV7-2 and TRBJ1-5; the match to TRBD1 covers 7 bases. The CDR3 extends over 14 amino acids. V shed 4 bases, J shed 8 bases, and the junction held 8 bases outside the gene matches. Germline V gene sequence: CDR1 SGHTA, CDR2 FQGNSA. The DNA for the CDR3 is TGTGCCAGCAGCTCCAGACAGGGAATGAAGCCCCAGCATTTT. Translated, it gives CASSSRQGMKPQHF. Full variable domain (rest looked up from reference TRBV7-2 and TRBJ1-5): GAGVSQSPSNKVTEKGKDVELRCDPISGHTALYWYRQSLGQGLEFLIYFQGNSAPDKSGLPSDRFSAERTGGSVSTLTIQRTQQEDSAVYLCASSSRQGMKPQHFGDGTRLSIL.

The chain uses TRBV6-5 and TRBJ2-2; 15 bases line up with TRBD2. Germline V lookup: CDR1 MNHEY, CDR2 SVGAGI. The trim removed 2 bases at V and 7 bases at J, leaving 2 bases unmatched. The CDR3 has 16 residues. Here the CDR3 DNA reads TGTGCCAGCAGTTACAAGGGACTAGCGGGGGGCGGGGAGCTGTTTTTT. It codes for CASSYKGLAGGGELFF.

The J gene is TRBJ2-7, the V gene TRBV11-2; D unclear. Germline CDR1 reads SGHAT; CDR2 reads FQNNGV. This CDR3 comprises 14 residues. V was clipped by 5 bases and J by 6 bases, with 17 bases between them. The CDR3 spells CASSPFKGIGEQYF. CDR3 coding DNA: TGTGCCAGCAGCCCGTTTAAGGGTATTGGCGAGCAGTACTTC.

V gene TRBV5-1 combines with J gene TRBJ2-1, with TRBD2 identical over 12 bases. The ends lost 1 base at V and 9 bases at J; junction bases unmatched: 5. Per germline, CDR1 SGHRS and CDR2 YFSETQ. CDR3 length equals 15 residues. CDR3 bases: TGCGCCAGCAGCTTGACTAGCGGGGGGTCCGTTGAGCAGTTCTTC. This translates into CASSLTSGGSVEQFF.

This clone is a singleton in its sample. The J gene is TRBJ2-5, the V gene TRBV19, with 8 bases fitting TRBD1. The germline CDR1 and CDR2 sequences are LNHDA and SQIVND (reference sequence). The CDR3 is 15 amino acids. Trimming removed 3 bases from V and 4 bases from J; junction bases left unmatched: 7. CDR3: CASSIFGQGAETQYF. CDR3 in DNA: TGTGCCAGTAGTATCTTTGGACAGGGAGCAGAGACCCAGTACTTC.

The rearrangement links TRBV27 to TRBJ2-7; D may be TRBD2 (6 bases). V dropped 2 bases and J dropped 2 bases, with 10 bases sitting between them. The CDR3 contains 14 residues. Germline loops: CDR1 MNHEY, CDR2 SMNVEV (reference sequence). CDR3 in amino acids: CASSLGGAAYEQYF. The CDR3 nucleotides are TGTGCCAGCAGTTTAGGCGGGGCAGCCTACGAGCAGTACTTC.

V is TRBV7-6 and J is TRBJ2-5; 12 bases line up with TRBD2. In germline, CDR1 is SGHVS, CDR2 FNYEAQ. With V trimmed by 2 bases and J by 4 bases, 8 bases remained unmatched. The CDR3 has 17 amino acids. This CDR3 reads CASSLTSGGHRGETQYF. CDR3 DNA: TGTGCCAGCAGCTTAACTAGCGGGGGGCACAGAGGAGAGACCCAGTACTTC. Full variable domain (rest looked up from reference TRBV7-6 and TRBJ2-5): GAGVSQSPRYKVTKRGQDVALRCDPISGHVSLYWYRQALGQGPEFLTYFNYEAQQDKSGLPNDRFSAERPEGSISTLTIQRTEQRDSAMYRCASSLTSGGHRGETQYFGPGTRLLVL.

The J gene is TRBJ2-4, the V gene TRBV5-4; D unclear. V lost 3 bases to trimming and J lost 1 base, with 11 bases between them. The germline V gene has CDR1 SGHNT and CDR2 YYREEE (reference sequence). The CDR3 is made up of 15 amino acids. Here the CDR3 DNA reads TGTGCCAGCAGCTCGCAGAGAGCCGCCAAAAACATTCAGTACTTC. Protein: CASSSQRAAKNIQYF.

The chain carries TRBV29-1 and TRBJ2-1; D remains ambiguous. Trimming removed 2 bases from V and 9 bases from J, with 5 bases in between. Looked up from germline, CDR1 is SQVTM and CDR2 is ANQGSEA. The CDR3 covers 10 residues. This chain's CDR3 is CSVEIVEQFF. The CDR3 DNA sequence: TGCAGCGTTGAAATTGTTGAGCAGTTCTTC.

The V gene is TRBV18, the J gene TRBJ2-5, with a possible D match to TRBD1 (6 bases). The V end lost 3 bases, the J end lost 4 bases, and 18 bases lay between the germline ends. CDR3 length: 16 amino acids. Germline V gene data show CDR1 as KGHSH and CDR2 as LQKENI. Here the CDR3 DNA reads TGTGCCAGCTCACCCTACCAGGGGAGAGGAGGAGAGACCCAGTACTTC. It codes for CASSPYQGRGGETQYF.

This clone has only one observation. The rearrangement links TRBV11-3 to TRBJ1-5; D is undetermined. This CDR3 contains 13 residues. Between the trimmed V and J ends, which lost 2 bases and 6 bases, there was a span of 8 bases. Germline CDR1 is SGHNT and CDR2 is YENEEA. The CDR3 reads CASSLKNVQPQHF. CDR3 DNA sequence: TGTGCCAGCAGCTTAAAAAATGTTCAGCCCCAGCATTTT.

The chain combines TRBV11-3 with TRBJ2-1, with 7 bases lining up with TRBD2. Losses at the gene ends were 1 base for V and 3 bases for J; bases not matched to a gene: 3. Germline CDR1 reads SGHNT; CDR2 reads YENEEA. The CDR3 sequence is 15 residues long. The CDR3 is CASSLAGDYYNEQFF. DNA for the CDR3: TGTGCCAGCAGCTTAGCCGGGGACTACTACAATGAGCAGTTCTTC.

The chain links TRBV19 to TRBJ1-1; 12 bases line up with TRBD1. Per germline, CDR1 LNHDA and CDR2 SQIVND (reference sequence). The CDR3 sequence is 16 residues long. J gave up 5 bases and V 7 bases, and 11 bases lay outside the gene matches. The CDR3 region has the DNA TGTGCCAGTAACCCCCGGGACAGGGGGCGGGGTACTGAAGCTTTCTTT. Protein product: CASNPRDRGRGTEAFF. The full variable domain, rest sourced from reference TRBV19 and TRBJ1-1, is DGGITQSPKYLFRKEGQNVTLSCEQNLNHDAMYWYRQDPGQGLRLIYYSQIVNDFQKGDIAEGYSVSREKKESFPLTVTSAQKNPTAFYLCASNPRDRGRGTEAFFGQGTRLTVV.

This sequence joins TRBV25-1 and TRBJ1-2; perhaps TRBD1 as D (6 bases). V was clipped by 6 bases and J by 3 bases, with 23 bases between them. The CDR3 runs 17 residues. Per the germline V gene, CDR1 is MGHDK and CDR2 is SYGVNS. DNA of the CDR3: TGTGCCAGCAGGGCCCCCGGGACAACGTTGAGTGACTATGGCTACACCTTC. Protein product: CASRAPGTTLSDYGYTF.

The chain couples TRBV9 to TRBJ2-1; 13 bases line up with TRBD2. The J segment lost 9 bases and the V segment lost 4 bases, leaving 10 bases of the junction unmatched. Germline V gives CDR1 SGDLS, CDR2 YYNGEE. The CDR3 loop spans 16 amino acids. The CDR3 bases are TGTGCCAGCAGCCCACGAACTAGCGGGGGGGCGCGTGAGCAGTTCTTC. This encodes CASSPRTSGGAREQFF.

This clone showed up just a few times. The gene calls are TRBV13 and TRBJ2-7, with TRBD1 matching 11 bases. This CDR3 spans 13 amino acids. Germline values: CDR1 PRHDT, CDR2 FYEKMQ (reference sequence). V lost 5 bases, J lost 8 bases, and 5 bases stayed unmatched. In DNA, the CDR3 is TGTGCCAGCAGCCCGGACAGGGGGCAGAAGCAGTACTTC. This gives the protein CASSPDRGQKQYF.

The J gene is TRBJ1-2, the V gene TRBV27; TRBD1 matches 7 bases. The V and J ends lost 5 bases and 5 bases, in that order; junction bases with no gene match: 11. Germline V gives CDR1 MNHEY, CDR2 SMNVEV (reference sequence). The CDR3 is 15 amino acids. Here the CDR3 DNA reads TGTGCCAGCAGTATAGGCGGGACAGTTAATTATGGCTACACCTTC. Its protein product is CASSIGGTVNYGYTF.